These 16 T cell receptor beta chains came from one sample sequenced in a study of T cell responses to AZD1222 COVID-19 vaccine. Data came from immunoSEQ multiplex PCR; TCRdb stores just in-frame clones and leaves some out. The sample has about 140,000 clones; about 90% are singletons. The sample here was peripheral blood, taken on day 0 of AZD1222 vaccination. These receptors all stem from an adult in good health.

V and J are TRBV5-4 and TRBJ2-7, with a possible D match to TRBD2 (5 bases). V gave up 4 bases and J gave up 9 bases, with 20 bases separating them. This CDR3 comprises 14 residues. The germline CDR1 and CDR2 sequences are SGHNT and YYREEE (reference sequence). CDR3 amino acids: CASSDEGSDATQYF. The CDR3 bases are TGTGCCAGCAGCGATGAGGGTTCCGATGCGACGCAGTACTTC.

This chain links TRBV4-1 with TRBJ1-6; D ambiguous. This CDR3 spans 20 amino acids. Germline V gene lookup returns CDR1 MGHRA and CDR2 YSYEKL. Trimming pared 4 bases from V and 7 bases from J, leaving 29 bases between. The CDR3, as DNA: TGCGCCAGCAGCCCTTCCATGACGGGTTTACTCAAGGATGGGAATTCACCCCTCCACTTT. It is translated as CASSPSMTGLLKDGNSPLHF.

This clone showed up just once. This CDR3 reads CASHRQAGGTYEQYF. Written as DNA, the CDR3 is TGTGCCAGCCACCGTCAAGCGGGAGGTACCTACGAGCAGTACTTC. The rearrangement links TRBV27 to TRBJ2-7; 9 bases agree with TRBD2. The CDR3 covers 15 residues. V lost 8 bases and J lost 2; bases outside the gene matches: 10. CDR1 is MNHEY, CDR2 SMNVEV, per germline (reference sequence).

V usage is TRBV6-5 and J usage is TRBJ1-5; D gene uncertain. Trimming stripped 2 bases from V and 3 bases from J, with 5 bases between. This CDR3 spans 13 amino acids. Per germline, CDR1 MNHEY and CDR2 SVGAGI. CDR3 DNA sequence: TGTGCCAGCAGTTACAGGGTCAATCAGCCCCAGCATTTT. This encodes CASSYRVNQPQHF.

The chain couples TRBV27 to TRBJ1-6; 7 nucleotides align to TRBD1. Trimming removed 5 bases from V and 7 bases from J; junction bases left unmatched: 8. The germline V gene has CDR1 MNHEY and CDR2 SMNVEV (reference sequence). This CDR3 is built from 15 residues. The CDR3 DNA reads as TGTGCCAGCAGTCGAACGGGACAGTCAAATTCACCCCTCCACTTT. Translated: CASSRTGQSNSPLHF.

The chain joins TRBV29-1 to TRBJ1-2, with a weak D call TRBD1 (5 bases). This CDR3 is built from 17 residues. Trimming took 5 bases from V and 5 from J, leaving 27 bases between them. In germline, CDR1 is SQVTM, CDR2 ANQGSEA. The chain's CDR3 is CSVWGDPGIRPGYGYTF. The CDR3 DNA reads as TGCAGCGTTTGGGGGGATCCCGGGATCCGGCCGGGGTATGGCTACACCTTC.

To note about this clone: At one of its ends the junction is not consistent with the germline gene, which may arise from a read error. The DNA for the CDR3 is TGTGCCAGCAGTTTAGGCACTAGGAGCTCTGACGTTAGAAGGCAGCCCCAGCATTTT. It translates to CASSLGTRSSDVRRQPQHF. J is TRBJ1-5 and V is TRBV11-3, with no clear D. The CDR3 is made up of 19 amino acids. Germline V gene sequence: CDR1 SGHNT, CDR2 YENEEA.

The rearrangement links TRBV30 to TRBJ2-7; 7 positions agree with TRBD1. V lost 2 bases to trimming and J lost 2 bases; unmatched junction nucleotides: 15. Germline-derived CDR1 and CDR2 are GTSNPN and SVGIG (reference sequence). The CDR3 covers 17 residues. CDR3 coding DNA: TGTGCCTGGAGTCCAACAGAGGACAGGAAGATTCCCTACGAGCAGTACTTC. Residues: CAWSPTEDRKIPYEQYF. The full variable domain, in which reference TRBV30 and TRBJ2-7 provide the parts outside the CDR3, is SQTIHQWPATLVQPVGSPLSLECTVEGTSNPNLYWYRQAAGRGLQLLFYSVGIGQISSEVPQNLSASRPQDRQFILSSKKLLLSDSGFYLCAWSPTEDRKIPYEQYFGPGTRLTVT.

The chain joins TRBV5-6 to TRBJ1-2; D remains unclear. Trimming shortened V by 3 bases and J by 4 bases, and 7 bases separated the two germline ends. The length of the CDR3 is 12 residues. Germline loops: CDR1 SGHDT, CDR2 YYEEEE. The CDR3 loop is CASSSDGYGYTF. The CDR3, as DNA: TGTGCCAGCAGCTCCGACGGCTATGGCTACACCTTC.

Here the CDR3 DNA reads TGTGCCAGCAGCTTGGACCCCGACGGGGTTAGCGAGCAGTACTTC. Translated: CASSLDPDGVSEQYF. The chain has TRBV5-4 and TRBJ2-7, with D tentatively TRBD2 (5 bases). Trimming shortened V by 0 bases and J by 6 bases, and 16 bases separated the two germline ends. The CDR3 covers 15 residues. Germline V CDR1 and CDR2: SGHNT, YYREEE (reference sequence).

J is TRBJ1-1 and V is TRBV9; 7 bases are a match to TRBD1. Looked up from germline, CDR1 is SGDLS and CDR2 is YYNGEE. The CDR3 length is 15 residues. V shed 0 bases, J shed 1 base, and the junction held 3 bases outside the gene matches. The CDR3: CASSVDGTANTEAFF. The CDR3 DNA reads as TGTGCCAGCAGCGTAGACGGGACAGCGAACACTGAAGCTTTCTTT.

The count of this clone is one. The rearrangement uses TRBV6-6 and TRBJ1-5; 7 nucleotides align to TRBD1. V lost 5 bases and J lost 4; bases outside the gene matches: 20. Per the germline V gene, CDR1 is MNHNY and CDR2 is SVGAGI (reference sequence). This CDR3 region has 19 residues. This CDR3 is CASSPPDPLDRLLNQPQHF. Written as DNA, the CDR3 is TGTGCCAGCAGTCCCCCAGACCCCCTGGACAGGCTACTAAATCAGCCCCAGCATTTT.

The chain joins TRBV6-2 or TRBV6-3 to TRBJ2-1; TRBD2 is a possible D gene (5 bases). Trimming removed 0 bases at V and 2 bases at J, with 20 bases between. Germline assignment: CDR1 MNHEY and CDR2 SVGEGT. This CDR3 spans 19 amino acids. The CDR3, as DNA: TGTGCCAGCAGTTACTCACGACGCGGCGCCGGAGGAACCTACAATGAGCAGTTCTTC. Translating gives CASSYSRRGAGGTYNEQFF.

The V gene is TRBV6-5, the J gene TRBJ1-4, with D possibly being TRBD1 (6 bases). This CDR3 is built from 15 residues. V lost 6 bases and J 5 bases, leaving 16 bases between the germline ends. Germline V CDR1 and CDR2: MNHEY, SVGAGI. CDR3 nucleotides: TGTGCCAGCAGGGCGTACAGGGCATCCAATGAAAAACTGTTTTTT. This codes for CASRAYRASNEKLFF.

V and J are TRBV29-1 and TRBJ1-2; perhaps TRBD1 as D (5 bases). There are 16 residues in the CDR3. The V gene's germline CDR1 is SQVTM and CDR2 ANQGSEA. The V and J ends lost 0 bases and 8 bases respectively, with 22 bases between them. CDR3 in DNA: TGCAGCGTTGAAGATCCCGAGAGCAGGTTCAGGGAGGGCTACACCTTC. Translating it yields CSVEDPESRFREGYTF.

The genes are TRBV19 and TRBJ2-7; the D is unclear. V lost 4 bases, J lost 0 bases, and 7 bases lay in between. CDR3 length: 13 residues. Looked up from germline, CDR1 is LNHDA and CDR2 is SQIVND (reference sequence). The CDR3: CASSTVSSYEQYF. The CDR3 bases are TGTGCCAGTAGTACGGTGAGCTCCTACGAGCAGTACTTC.